Each of the 20 T cell receptor beta chains below was sequenced from the same sample in a study of T-cell memory formation after mild COVID-19. TCRdb recomputed calls from the 5' RACE reads with MiXCR, one row per CDR3 protein. Here the sample spans 500,000 to 550,000 distinct CDR3 sequences, around 20% being singletons. Sequenced input: PBMCs or a T cell subset sorted from them (not recorded which). These receptors all stem from an adult woman who had mild COVID-19 (a few samples of this study predate the infection). Cell type and time point are not known.

This chain uses TRBV5-1 with TRBJ2-1; 9 bases line up with TRBD2. V lost 0 bases to trimming and J lost 8 bases; unmatched junction nucleotides: 6. Germline CDR1 is SGHRS and CDR2 is YFSETQ. The CDR3 is made up of 15 amino acids. CDR3 residues: CASSLELAGKDEQFF. In DNA, the CDR3 is TGCGCCAGCAGCTTGGAGCTAGCGGGGAAGGATGAGCAGTTCTTC.

This clonotype was observed a handful of times. The junction departs from germline at one end; a sequencing error may be responsible. The chain links TRBV20-1 to TRBJ2-7; TRBD2 is a possible D gene (5 bases). The CDR3 extends over 14 amino acids. CDR1 and CDR2 (germline): DFQATT, SNEGSKA (reference sequence). CDR3 protein: CSARGSLASYEQYF. CDR3 in DNA: TGCAGTGCAAGAGGCTCGCTAGCCTCCTACGAGCAGTACTTC.

The chain uses TRBV20-1 and TRBJ2-7, with TRBD1 matching 7 bases. There are 14 residues in the CDR3. Trimming cost V 0 bases and J 3 bases; bases outside gene matches: 5. Germline V CDR1 and CDR2: DFQATT, SNEGSKA (reference sequence). In DNA, the CDR3 is TGCAGTGCTAGAGACGATCAGGGGGACTACGAGCAGTACTTC. It encodes CSARDDQGDYEQYF.

This clonotype was counted at least ten times. This chain links TRBV12-3 or TRBV12-4 with TRBJ2-7; 10 nucleotides line up with TRBD1. Trimming at V came to 4 bases and at J to 3 bases, leaving 15 bases not matched to a gene. The CDR3 spans 18 residues. The CDR3 DNA is TGTGCCAGCAGTTATCCAGGGTCCCCCCGGGACAGGGGCTACGAGCAGTACTTC. As protein: CASSYPGSPRDRGYEQYF.

The J gene is TRBJ2-3, the V gene TRBV7-2; D perhaps matches TRBD2 (5 bases). Trimming shortened V by 1 base and J by 4 bases, and 9 bases separated the two germline ends. Per germline, CDR1 SGHTA and CDR2 FQGNSA. The length of the CDR3 is 14 residues. The CDR3 spells CASSLGLRADTQYF. Here the CDR3 DNA reads TGTGCCAGCAGCTTAGGATTGCGGGCAGATACGCAGTATTTT.

This clonotype was counted only a few times. The V and J genes are TRBV5-1 and TRBJ2-5, with a tentative D call TRBD2 (6 bases). There are 15 residues in the CDR3. The V and J ends lost 4 bases and 2 bases respectively, with 15 bases between them. The germline V gene has CDR1 SGHRS and CDR2 YFSETQ. The CDR3 sequence is CASSPVAGSQETQYF. The DNA of the CDR3 is TGCGCCAGCAGCCCTGTGGCGGGATCGCAAGAGACCCAGTACTTC.

This clonotype was picked up a small number of times. The V and J genes are TRBV19 and TRBJ2-5, with 12 positions matching TRBD2. Germline V gives CDR1 LNHDA, CDR2 SQIVND (reference sequence). The ends lost 11 bases at V and 0 bases at J; junction bases unmatched: 1. The CDR3 runs 13 residues. The CDR3 protein is CAASGRDQETQYF. CDR3 coding DNA: TGTGCCGCTAGCGGGAGGGACCAAGAGACCCAGTACTTC.

This clonotype was seen a few times. This chain links TRBV12-3 or TRBV12-4 with TRBJ2-1; 7 bases fit TRBD2. This CDR3 comprises 13 residues. V was pared by 8 bases and J by 6 bases, with 7 bases of the junction left unmatched. CDR3 nucleotides: TGTGCCAGCCGCGGGAGTCCCGGCAATGAGCAGTTCTTC. Protein sequence: CASRGSPGNEQFF.

The rearrangement links TRBV2 to TRBJ2-6; D unclear. Trimming cost V 5 bases and J 1 base, with 9 bases left between them. This CDR3 spans 15 amino acids. Germline CDR1 reads SNHLY; CDR2 reads FYNNEI. DNA of the CDR3: TGTGCCAGCAGTCGAGTTCAATCTGGGGCCAACGTCCTGACTTTC. Its translation: CASSRVQSGANVLTF.

The table lists this clonotype with many counts. The gene calls are TRBV5-1 and TRBJ2-4, with D perhaps TRBD1 (6 bases). V lost 5 bases to trimming and J lost 2 bases, with 11 bases between them. The CDR3 is 14 residues long. The germline V gene has CDR1 SGHRS and CDR2 YFSETQ. CDR3 sequence (DNA): TGCGCCAGCAGGCCCGGGACAACCAAAAACATTCAGTACTTC. As protein: CASRPGTTKNIQYF. The complete variable domain, with remaining parts taken from reference TRBV5-1 and TRBJ2-4, reads KAGVTQTPRYLIKTRGQQVTLSCSPISGHRSVSWYQQTPGQGLQFLFEYFSETQRNKGNFPGRFSGRQFSNSRSEMNVSTLELGDSALYLCASRPGTTKNIQYFGAGTRLSVL.

This clonotype has a handful of counts. The CDR3 DNA is TGTGCCAGCAGCCCTTCCTCGGAGGGCTCCTACGAGCAGTACTTC. This sequence encodes CASSPSSEGSYEQYF. The chain combines TRBV7-3 with TRBJ2-7, with D perhaps TRBD2 (6 bases). The V gene's germline CDR1 is SGHTA and CDR2 FQGTGA. This CDR3 has 15 residues. V dropped 5 bases and J dropped 0 bases, with 14 bases sitting between them.

In this sample, this clonotype turned up many times. The chain links TRBV6-7 to TRBJ2-1; D ambiguous. TRBV6-7 is annotated as an ORF whose role is uncertain. V gave up 6 bases and J gave up 1 base, with 19 bases separating them. The CDR3 is made up of 17 amino acids. CDR3 residues: CASRMSYVRASYNEQFF. The CDR3 coding sequence is TGTGCCAGCAGGATGAGTTACGTAAGGGCGTCCTACAATGAGCAGTTCTTC.

The chain is built from TRBV12-3 or TRBV12-4 and TRBJ1-5, with 7 bases aligning to TRBD1. The CDR3 has 16 amino acids. Losses at the gene ends were 0 bases for V and 2 bases for J; bases not matched to a gene: 4. In DNA form, the CDR3 reads TGTGCCAGCAGTTTAGCCCAAGGGGGCGGCAATCAGCCCCAGCATTTT. Translation: CASSLAQGGGNQPQHF.

This clonotype was counted many times. The chain uses TRBV4-1 and TRBJ2-7, with D possibly being TRBD2 (5 bases). The V and J ends lost 1 base and 3 bases respectively, with 7 bases between them. The CDR3 is 13 amino acids. The germline V gene encodes CDR1 MGHRA and CDR2 YSYEKL. The CDR3 spells CASSQVGSYEQYF. The CDR3 nucleotides read TGCGCCAGCAGCCAAGTTGGGAGCTACGAGCAGTACTTC.

This clonotype has more than one count but fewer than ten. The chain links TRBV19 to TRBJ1-6; D gene unclear. V was cut by 5 bases and J by 7 bases, with 12 bases left in between. This CDR3 spans 14 amino acids. From germline, CDR1 is LNHDA and CDR2 SQIVND (reference sequence). Here the CDR3 DNA reads TGTGCCAGTAGTCCCCGGCGGGGAAATTCACCCCTCCACTTT. Translation gives CASSPRRGNSPLHF.

The chain has TRBV12-3 or TRBV12-4 and TRBJ1-4, with D perhaps TRBD1 (6 bases). With 2 bases removed from V and 0 bases from J, the gap between germline ends came to 16 bases. This CDR3 is built from 18 residues. The CDR3 DNA follows: TGTGCCAGCAGTTTAAGTGGGACACTAGTTGCAACTAATGAAAAACTGTTTTTT. Residues: CASSLSGTLVATNEKLFF.

There are many counts of this clonotype. This chain connects TRBV24-1 to TRBJ2-2; D uncertain. Germline CDR1 reads KGHDR; CDR2 reads SFDVKD. The CDR3 runs 14 residues. Trimming cost V 3 bases and J 9 bases, with 13 bases left between them. The DNA for the CDR3 is TGTGCCACCAGTGATGGCAGAGAACACCGGGAGCTGTTTTTT. It yields the protein CATSDGREHRELFF.

This clonotype showed up just a few times. The rearrangement links TRBV6-6 to TRBJ1-1, with 7 bases aligning to TRBD1. Germline CDR1 reads MNHNY; CDR2 reads SVGAGI (reference sequence). This CDR3 spans 16 amino acids. The J segment lost 1 base and the V segment lost 6 bases, leaving 11 bases of the junction unmatched. The CDR3 here is CASSHQLGQANTEAFF. CDR3 nucleotides: TGTGCCAGCAGCCACCAACTTGGACAGGCGAACACTGAAGCTTTCTTT.

This clonotype was observed a few times. V and J are TRBV20-1 and TRBJ2-3; TRBD1 matches 8 bases. CDR3 length: 13 amino acids. The ends lost 5 bases at V and 6 bases at J; junction bases unmatched: 7. Per germline, CDR1 DFQATT and CDR2 SNEGSKA (reference sequence). DNA of the CDR3: TGCAGTGCTGCGCCAGGGGGCAAGGATACGCAGTATTTT. It yields the protein CSAAPGGKDTQYF.

The gene calls are TRBV12-3 or TRBV12-4 and TRBJ1-2, with no clear D. The V and J ends lost 6 bases and 6 bases respectively, with 14 bases between them. The CDR3 runs to 13 residues. CDR3 residues: CASRTGRSNGYTF. DNA of the CDR3: TGTGCCAGCAGGACTGGGAGGTCCAATGGCTACACCTTC.